This T cell receptor (beta chain) was sequenced in a study of blood T cell repertoires in COVID-19. The data were produced by immunoSEQ multiplex PCR, yet TCRdb's version contains in-frame clones alone and is incomplete. The sample yields about 110,000 clones, 88% seen once. The CDR3 totals 14 residues. The V gene end was trimmed by 4 bases and the J gene end by 6 bases; junction bases not matched to a gene: 7. The chain has TRBV5-3 and TRBJ1-2, with 9 positions matching TRBD1. TRBV5-3 is an ORF for which the function is uncertain. This sequence originates from a human donor in a cohort sampled during active COVID-19. Specimen: peripheral blood. CDR3 residues: CARSRTGGFDGYTF. The CDR3 DNA reads TGTGCCAGAAGCCGAACAGGGGGCTTTGATGGCTACACCTTC.